Following are 30 T cell receptor beta chains from one sample sequenced in a study of T cell responses to AZD1222 COVID-19 vaccine. The method was immunoSEQ multiplex PCR; TCRdb's version includes in-frame clones alone and lacks a portion of them. In the table there are 99,000 or so clones, roughly 93% of which are singletons. Sequenced material: peripheral blood, taken on day 0 of AZD1222 vaccination. These receptors all stem from an adult in good health.

The V call is TRBV7-9, the J call TRBJ1-1; D unclear. CDR3 length equals 14 residues. Germline CDR1 is SEHNR and CDR2 is FQNEAQ (reference sequence). The V end was cut by 0 bases, the J end by 4 bases, with 9 bases between. CDR3 nucleotide sequence: TGTGCCAGCAGCTTAGCAGGGTCGGGCACTGAAGCTTTCTTT. Residues: CASSLAGSGTEAFF.

This sequence joins TRBV9 and TRBJ1-3, with a possible D match to TRBD1 (6 bases). The CDR3 is 14 amino acids. Germline V lookup: CDR1 SGDLS, CDR2 YYNGEE. The V and J ends lost 0 bases and 8 bases respectively, with 12 bases between them. CDR3 coding DNA: TGTGCCAGCAGCGTAGATCACAGGGCGGACACCATATATTTT. This gives the protein CASSVDHRADTIYF. The full variable domain, its missing parts supplied by reference TRBV9 and TRBJ1-3, is DSGVTQTPKHLITATGQRVTLRCSPRSGDLSVYWYQQSLDQGLQFLIQYYNGEERAKGNILERFSAQQFPDLHSELNLSSLELGDSALYFCASSVDHRADTIYFGEGSWLTVV.

The chain combines TRBV20-1 with TRBJ1-5; 8 bases agree with TRBD1. The CDR3 extends over 19 amino acids. J was trimmed by 7 bases and V by 3 bases; bases with no gene match: 23. Germline lookup yields CDR1 DFQATT and CDR2 SNEGSKA (reference sequence). CDR3 protein: CSASRELGQGRRGTQPQHF. The CDR3 coding sequence is TGCAGTGCTAGTAGAGAATTAGGACAGGGAAGAAGGGGGACCCAGCCCCAGCATTTT.

The chain combines TRBV24-1 with TRBJ2-1; 8 nucleotides agree with TRBD2. CDR3 length equals 16 residues. J gave up 0 bases and V 3 bases, and 3 bases lay outside the gene matches. The germline V gene has CDR1 KGHDR and CDR2 SFDVKD. The CDR3 spells CATSDIAGSSYNEQFF. CDR3 in DNA: TGTGCCACCAGTGATATAGCGGGGAGCTCCTACAATGAGCAGTTCTTC.

The rearrangement joins TRBV11-3 to TRBJ2-2; 9 bases agree with TRBD2. The CDR3 spans 15 residues. J gave up 6 bases and V 5 bases, and 7 bases lay outside the gene matches. CDR1 and CDR2 from the germline V gene are SGHNT and YENEEA. CDR3 nucleotides: TGTGCCAGCAGCCAACGGACTAGCGCTTCCGGGGAGCTGTTTTTT. Amino acid sequence: CASSQRTSASGELFF. Together with reference TRBV11-3 and TRBJ2-2, the CDR3 gives the full variable domain: EAGVVQSPRYKIIEKKQPVAFWCNPISGHNTLYWYLQNLGQGPELLIRYENEEAVDDSQLPKDRFSAERLKGVDSTLKIQPAELGDSAVYLCASSQRTSASGELFFGEGSRLTVL.

This clone has more than one count but fewer than ten. This chain connects TRBV25-1 to TRBJ2-5, with TRBD1 matching over 9 bases. V shed 9 bases and J 3 bases; nucleotides not matched to a gene: 8. Germline V CDR1 and CDR2: MGHDK, SYGVNS. The CDR3 has 14 residues. Here the CDR3 reads CARSRRTGEETQYF. As DNA, the CDR3 is TGTGCCAGATCCCGGCGGACAGGGGAAGAGACCCAGTACTTC.

The rearrangement joins TRBV4-3 to TRBJ2-3, with TRBD2 as a possible D gene (6 bases). V lost 2 bases and J 0 bases, leaving 9 bases between the germline ends. This CDR3 spans 15 amino acids. In germline, CDR1 is LGHNA, CDR2 YSLEER. CDR3 nucleotides: TGCGCCAGCAGCCAACGGGACTGGAGCACAGATACGCAGTATTTT. Residues: CASSQRDWSTDTQYF.

J is TRBJ2-7 and V is TRBV5-1, with a tentative D call TRBD2 (6 bases). V lost 4 bases, J lost 4 bases, and 18 bases lay in between. This CDR3 spans 15 amino acids. The germline CDR1 and CDR2 sequences are SGHRS and YFSETQ. As DNA, the CDR3 is TGCGCCAGCAGCACTGGGGCGGCGGGGAGTTACGAGCAGTACTTC. Its translation: CASSTGAAGSYEQYF.

The DNA of the CDR3 is TGTGCCAGCACCCGCTCTCTGGGGCCCTACAATGAGCAGTTCTTC. As protein: CASTRSLGPYNEQFF. The rearrangement joins TRBV28 to TRBJ2-1; D possibly corresponds to TRBD1 (5 bases). CDR1 MDHEN and CDR2 SYDVKM come from the germline V gene. The CDR3 extends over 15 amino acids. The ends were cut back, 7 bases at V and 2 bases at J, with 15 bases in the middle.

The genes are TRBV5-1 and TRBJ2-1; TRBD2 matches at 12 bases. The ends lost 4 bases at V and 1 base at J; junction bases unmatched: 3. The CDR3 extends over 16 amino acids. Germline CDR1 and CDR2: SGHRS and YFSETQ. The CDR3 DNA sequence: TGCGCCAGCAGCGTGACTAGCGGGAGATCCTACAATGAGCAGTTCTTC. Amino acid sequence: CASSVTSGRSYNEQFF.

The chain uses TRBV7-8 and TRBJ2-7; a possible D gene is TRBD1 (5 bases). Germline V gives CDR1 SGHVS, CDR2 FQNEAQ. This CDR3 region has 14 residues. The V end lost 1 base, the J end lost 2 bases, and 9 bases lay between the germline ends. The CDR3 DNA sequence: TGTGCCAGCAGCTTAGTCGACAGTACCTACGAGCAGTACTTC. Protein product: CASSLVDSTYEQYF.

This rearrangement joins TRBV6-5 to TRBJ1-6; D may be TRBD1 (6 bases). V lost 6 bases and J 7 bases, leaving 16 bases between the germline ends. Per the germline V gene, CDR1 is MNHEY and CDR2 is SVGAGI. The CDR3 has 15 residues. Here the CDR3 reads CASRFTGQQNSPLHF. The CDR3 DNA sequence: TGTGCCAGCAGATTTACGGGACAACAGAATTCACCCCTCCACTTT.

V gene TRBV6-1 combines with J gene TRBJ2-2; perhaps TRBD2 as D (5 bases). Trimming stripped 2 bases from V and 3 bases from J, with 13 bases between. Germline-derived CDR1 and CDR2 are MNHNS and SASEGT. CDR3 length: 16 amino acids. The CDR3 loop reads CASSETGAVHTGELFF. DNA for the CDR3: TGTGCCAGCAGTGAAACCGGAGCGGTTCACACCGGGGAGCTGTTTTTT.

This clone has only a few counts. V is TRBV19 and J is TRBJ2-3; 7 bases map to TRBD2. V was pared by 6 bases and J by 2 bases, with 8 bases of the junction left unmatched. CDR1 LNHDA and CDR2 SQIVND come from the germline V gene (reference sequence). This CDR3 is built from 15 residues. CDR3 residues: CASRRSGTSTDTQYF. The CDR3 DNA sequence: TGTGCCAGTAGGCGGAGCGGGACTTCCACAGATACGCAGTATTTT.

The V gene is TRBV7-9, the J gene TRBJ2-7; the match to TRBD1 covers 7 bases. The CDR3 length is 16 residues. J was trimmed by 7 bases and V by 5 bases; bases with no gene match: 17. Germline V gene sequence: CDR1 SEHNR, CDR2 FQNEAQ (reference sequence). CDR3 amino acids: CASSATVTSTGQEQYF. In nucleotides, the CDR3 is TGTGCCAGCAGCGCTACCGTAACGTCGACAGGGCAAGAGCAGTACTTC.

The genes are TRBV27 and TRBJ2-6; no firm D call. V dropped 10 bases and J dropped 2 bases, with 6 bases sitting between them. There are 12 residues in the CDR3. The V gene's germline CDR1 is MNHEY and CDR2 SMNVEV (reference sequence). CDR3 in amino acids: CATLTGANVLTF. The CDR3 coding sequence is TGTGCCACCCTGACTGGGGCCAACGTCCTGACTTTC.

V is TRBV6-1 and J is TRBJ1-5, with no clear D. The V end lost 1 base, the J end lost 3 bases, and 4 bases lay between the germline ends. This CDR3 is 13 amino acids long. Looked up from germline, CDR1 is MNHNS and CDR2 is SASEGT. The CDR3 bases are TGTGCCAGCAGTGAAGAATTCAATCAGCCCCAGCATTTT. It is translated as CASSEEFNQPQHF.

This clone came up a few times. The chain is built from TRBV7-9 and TRBJ1-6; D is undetermined. CDR3 length: 14 residues. V was trimmed by 2 bases and J by 7 bases, leaving 9 bases between them. Germline-derived CDR1 and CDR2 are SEHNR and FQNEAQ (reference sequence). In DNA, the CDR3 is TGTGCCAGCAGCTTACACGTCGCGAATTCACCCCTCCACTTT. Amino acids: CASSLHVANSPLHF.

The rearrangement uses TRBV5-1 and TRBJ1-6, with D uncertain. The CDR3 totals 13 residues. Germline CDR1 and CDR2: SGHRS and YFSETQ. V was shortened by 0 bases and J by 9 bases, with 7 bases between the two germline ends. Here the CDR3 DNA reads TGCGCCAGCAGCTTGGGGGTTGGTTCACCCCTCCACTTT. This encodes CASSLGVGSPLHF.

The chain joins TRBV7-9 to TRBJ1-1; D not certain. CDR3 length: 11 amino acids. Deletions cut 6 bases from V and 4 bases from J, with 6 bases between. Germline lookup yields CDR1 SEHNR and CDR2 FQNEAQ (reference sequence). CDR3 protein: CASSRTTEAFF. CDR3 sequence (DNA): TGTGCCAGCAGTAGAACCACTGAAGCTTTCTTT.

The gene calls are TRBV6-1 and TRBJ2-7; D is possibly TRBD1 or TRBD2 (7 bases each). The CDR3 is 19 amino acids. Germline CDR1 reads MNHNS; CDR2 reads SASEGT. Deletions cut 4 bases from V and 6 bases from J, with 31 bases between. CDR3 sequence (DNA): TGTGCCAGCAGTGTAACTCGAAGTCGCCGCGGGGGACAGTCGTTCGAGCAGTACTTC. Its protein is CASSVTRSRRGGQSFEQYF.

The V call is TRBV3-1 (or the pseudogene TRBV3-2), the J call TRBJ2-7; no clear D. The CDR3 has 13 residues. Trimming pared 0 bases from V and 7 bases from J, leaving 10 bases between. Germline loops: CDR1 LGHDT, CDR2 YNNKEL (reference sequence). The CDR3 sequence is CASSQDWRKEQYF. The CDR3 nucleotides read TGTGCCAGCAGCCAAGATTGGCGGAAGGAGCAGTACTTC.

The CDR3 protein is CASSVRNTGELFF. The DNA for the CDR3 is TGTGCCAGCAGCGTAAGGAACACCGGGGAGCTGTTTTTT. This chain joins TRBV9 and TRBJ2-2, with unresolved D. Germline-derived CDR1 and CDR2 are SGDLS and YYNGEE. The CDR3 runs 13 residues. The germline V and J ends were trimmed by 1 base and 1 base, with 2 bases remaining between them.

V and J are TRBV6-6 and TRBJ1-2, with TRBD1 identical over 9 bases. CDR1 MNHNY and CDR2 SVGAGI come from the germline V gene (reference sequence). V lost 6 bases to trimming and J lost 8 bases; unmatched junction nucleotides: 13. CDR3 length equals 15 residues. In DNA form, the CDR3 reads TGTGCCAGCAGCTCTCGACAGGGGGGAGTGGAAGGCTACACCTTC. This sequence encodes CASSSRQGGVEGYTF.

The V and J genes are TRBV2 and TRBJ2-7; 9 bases agree with TRBD1. CDR3 length equals 14 residues. Trimming cost V 5 bases and J 3 bases; bases outside gene matches: 5. Germline V gene data show CDR1 as SNHLY and CDR2 as FYNNEI. The CDR3 DNA follows: TGTGCCAGCAGTCGACAGGGGGTCCGCTACGAGCAGTACTTC. Encoded protein: CASSRQGVRYEQYF.

Comments on this clone: One end of the junction fails to match germline, which may point to a read error. The gene calls are TRBV30 and TRBJ1-2; D is unresolved. The CDR3 runs to 12 residues. Germline V CDR1 and CDR2: GTSNPN, SVGIG (reference sequence). The CDR3 sequence is CAWSTEQRVNGF. DNA for the CDR3: TGTGCCTGGAGCACGGAGCAGAGGGTAAACGGCTTC.

About this clone: Other DNA sequences in this sample translate to the same CDR3. The rearrangement links TRBV3-1 (or the pseudogene TRBV3-2) to TRBJ2-3; 9 bases fit TRBD2. The CDR3 extends over 15 amino acids. V lost 4 bases and J lost 0; bases outside the gene matches: 2. Germline V gene data show CDR1 as LGHDT and CDR2 as YNNKEL (reference sequence). The chain's CDR3 is CASSPTSGSTDTQYF. The CDR3 nucleotides are TGTGCCAGCAGCCCGACTAGCGGTAGCACAGATACGCAGTATTTT.

This clone was observed once. The chain carries TRBV9 and TRBJ2-7; 7 nucleotides line up with TRBD2. Germline trimming cut 0 bases from V and 5 bases from J; bases unmatched to any gene: 11. CDR1 and CDR2 from the germline V gene are SGDLS and YYNGEE. The CDR3 covers 16 residues. The CDR3 sequence: CASSVAGGPPPHEQYF. In DNA form, the CDR3 reads TGTGCCAGCAGCGTAGCGGGAGGCCCTCCCCCCCACGAGCAGTACTTC.

The J gene is TRBJ2-4, the V gene TRBV19; no firm D call. The CDR3 loop spans 13 amino acids. Germline CDR1 is LNHDA and CDR2 is SQIVND (reference sequence). Between the trimmed V and J ends, which lost 6 bases and 7 bases, there was a span of 13 bases. CDR3 in DNA: TGTGCCAGTAGAGGAGCCGGAGAGAACATTCAGTACTTC. This translates into CASRGAGENIQYF. Together with reference TRBV19 and TRBJ2-4, the CDR3 gives the full variable domain: DGGITQSPKYLFRKEGQNVTLSCEQNLNHDAMYWYRQDPGQGLRLIYYSQIVNDFQKGDIAEGYSVSREKKESFPLTVTSAQKNPTAFYLCASRGAGENIQYFGAGTRLSVL.

This chain links TRBV21-1 with TRBJ2-7; the table gives TRBD1 as D, unverified against the DNA. TRBV21-1 is given as a pseudogene. The CDR3 runs to 14 residues. CDR3 nucleotides: TGTGCCAGCGGACCCACCGTACAGGGCAACGAGCAGTACTTC. Amino acid sequence: CASGPTVQGNEQYF.